This TCR beta chain was observed in a study of CD8 T cells in ankylosing spondylitis. Generation of TCR beta libraries employed quantitative 5'-RACE incorporating molecular barcodes. TCRdb analysed the 5' RACE reads with MiXCR anew, one entry per CDR3 protein. The sample has 350,000 to 450,000 distinct CDR3 sequences; about 24% are singletons. A remark on this clonotype: Its antigen is still unknown.

CDR1 is LGHNA, CDR2 YNFKEQ, per germline. The V end lost 1 base, the J end lost 5 bases, and 8 bases lay between the germline ends. CDR3 size: 13 residues. General study results and limits: Made up of under 10 highly homologous variants, a TCR beta motif appeared characteristic of ankylosing spondylitis blood.

The chain links TRBV4-2 to TRBJ1-1, with D uncertain. The TCR sequence derives from a male donor with ankylosing spondylitis. Sequencing input: blood, either unsorted or a sorted T cell fraction (not recorded which). The CDR3 DNA is TGTGCCAGCAGCCAAGTAGAAATGACTGAAGCTTTCTTT. This encodes CASSQVEMTEAFF.